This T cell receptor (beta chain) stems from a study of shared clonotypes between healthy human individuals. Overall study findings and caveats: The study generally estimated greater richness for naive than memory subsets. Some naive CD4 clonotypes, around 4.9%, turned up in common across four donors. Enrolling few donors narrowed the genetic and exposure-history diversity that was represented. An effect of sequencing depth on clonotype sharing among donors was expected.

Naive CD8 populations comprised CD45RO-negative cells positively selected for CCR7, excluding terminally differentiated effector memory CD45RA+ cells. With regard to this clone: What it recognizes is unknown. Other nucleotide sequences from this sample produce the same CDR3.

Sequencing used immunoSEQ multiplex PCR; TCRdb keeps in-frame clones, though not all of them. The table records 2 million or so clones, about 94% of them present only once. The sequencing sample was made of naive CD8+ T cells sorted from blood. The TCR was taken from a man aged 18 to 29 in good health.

The CDR3 spells CASSLGQGGEQYF. CDR3 nucleotides: TGTGCCAGCAGCTTGGGACAGGGAGGCGAGCAGTACTTC. The chain couples TRBV7-9 to TRBJ2-7, with 9 bases lining up with TRBD1. This CDR3 contains 13 residues. The junction had 3 bases not matched to a gene; V was cut back by 3 bases and J by 6 bases. In germline, CDR1 is SEHNR, CDR2 FQNEAQ (reference sequence).